A single sample is the source of the 7 T cell receptor beta chains below, sequenced in a study of cytomegalovirus exposure and HLA in healthy donors. Use of 60 Vbeta and 13 Jbeta primers characterized the PCR. Measured with immunoSEQ multiplex PCR; TCRdb has only the in-frame clones, and not every one. The sample contains around 170,000 clones, around four fifths of which appear only once. Sequencing was done on a sample of PBMCs. The receptors shown here come from a woman in her 50s in good health and CMV-seropositive.

J is TRBJ1-2 and V is TRBV9; 9 bases are a match to TRBD1. Germline V gene data show CDR1 as SGDLS and CDR2 as YYNGEE. The CDR3 spans 18 residues. With V trimmed by 1 base and J by 2 bases, 12 bases remained unmatched. The CDR3 region is CASSVSINRDRENYGYTF. The CDR3 DNA is TGTGCCAGCAGCGTATCCATTAACCGGGACAGGGAAAACTATGGCTACACCTTC.

The chain joins TRBV5-1 to TRBJ2-7, with D perhaps TRBD2 (7 bases). Germline values: CDR1 SGHRS, CDR2 YFSETQ. Between the trimmed V and J ends, which lost 4 bases and 4 bases, there was a span of 18 bases. The CDR3 sequence is 15 residues long. As DNA, the CDR3 is TGCGCCAGCAGCCCACGCGCGGGGGCGAGGTACGAGCAGTACTTC. Translated: CASSPRAGARYEQYF.

The chain recombines TRBV27 with TRBJ2-6; no definite D call. The CDR3 is made up of 15 amino acids. V lost 4 bases, J lost 3 bases, and 10 bases lay in between. Germline V CDR1 and CDR2: MNHEY, SMNVEV (reference sequence). CDR3 protein: CASSSHRGGANVLTF. In nucleotides, the CDR3 is TGTGCCAGCAGTTCCCACCGCGGTGGGGCCAACGTCCTGACTTTC.

The chain joins TRBV5-8 to TRBJ2-5; 7 bases are a match to TRBD1. After removal of 0 bases from V and 0 bases from J, the junction contained 11 bases not matched to a gene. There are 18 residues in the CDR3. Germline V gene lookup returns CDR1 SGHTS and CDR2 YDEGEE. The CDR3 sequence is CASSLEGDREFYQETQYF. In DNA, the CDR3 is TGTGCCAGCAGCTTGGAAGGTGACAGGGAGTTTTACCAAGAGACCCAGTACTTC.

The V call is TRBV11-1, the J call TRBJ2-1, with 8 positions matching TRBD1. The germline gives CDR1 SGHAT, CDR2 FQDESV (reference sequence). The length of the CDR3 is 15 residues. V trimming: 4 bases; J trimming: 6 bases; junction bases outside the gene matches: 8. The CDR3 DNA is TGTGCCAGCAGCTCGCCCAGAACAGGGGGCAATGAGCAGTTCTTC. As protein: CASSSPRTGGNEQFF.

The rearrangement links TRBV2 to TRBJ2-2; 7 nucleotides agree with TRBD2. Germline values: CDR1 SNHLY, CDR2 FYNNEI. The CDR3 spans 16 residues. V shed 6 bases and J 3 bases; nucleotides not matched to a gene: 10. CDR3 bases: TGTGCCAGCAGGGGGGAAGAGCGGGGTGACACCGGGGAGCTGTTTTTT. Residues: CASRGEERGDTGELFF. Complete variable domain (other parts from reference TRBV2 and TRBJ2-2): EPEVTQTPSHQVTQMGQEVILRCVPISNHLYFYWYRQILGQKVEFLVSFYNNEISEKSEIFDDQFSVERPDGSNFTLKIRSTKLEDSAMYFCASRGEERGDTGELFFGEGSRLTVL.

This chain connects TRBV25-1 to TRBJ2-5, with 12 bases lining up with TRBD1. The better agreement between TRBJ2-7 and the DNA end casts doubt on the J call. CDR3 length: 18 residues. Per the germline V gene, CDR1 is MGHDK and CDR2 is SYGVNS. The chain's CDR3 is CASSEVPGQGAGVYEQYF. The DNA of the CDR3 is TGTGCCAGCAGTGAGGTCCCGGGACAGGGGGCCGGGGTCTACGAGCAGTACTTC.